The next 14 T cell receptor delta chains were all read from a single sample in a study of fetal and pediatric gammadelta thymocytes. TCRdb reran clone calling via CATT on the reads. This table has 1,500 to 2,500 delta-chain clones, 20% to 30% appearing once. The material sequenced was non-Vgamma9Vdelta2 gamma-delta T cells from the thymus. The subset here: CD3+gammadeltaTCR+ thymocytes not co-expressing Vgamma9 and Vdelta2. The receptors were sampled from a child who underwent cardiac surgery and was recorded as healthy.

This clone is labeled medium-sized. The rearrangement joins TRDV3 to TRDJ1, with a possible D match to TRDD3 (7 bases). The germline gives CDR1 TVYSNPD, CDR2 GDNSRS (reference sequence). This CDR3 comprises 17 residues. V lost 2 bases and J lost 4, with 26 bases in between. DNA of the CDR3: TGTGCCTTTCAGGGGTCTTCCTGCCCTGGGGGCCGCGATAAACTCATCTTT. This sequence encodes CAFQGSSCPGGRDKLIF.

Relative to its sample, this clone is medium-sized. The chain recombines TRDV1 with TRDJ1, with 11 bases lining up with TRDD3. Per the germline V gene, CDR1 is TSWWSYY and CDR2 is QGS. The CDR3 covers 20 residues. V was pared by 4 bases and J by 3 bases, with 19 bases of the junction left unmatched. Here the CDR3 DNA reads TGTGCTCTTGGGGCATCGGGAGATCTAGCACTGGGGGATAGGGCCGATAAACTCATCTTT. It specifies CALGASGDLALGDRADKLIF.

The chain uses TRDV1 and TRDJ2, with no clear D. Trimming left V 1 base short and J 5 bases short, with 17 bases between. Germline V gives CDR1 TSWWSYY, CDR2 QGS. The CDR3 consists of 17 residues. The CDR3: CALGERPPRPPTAQLFF. In DNA form, the CDR3 reads TGTGCTCTTGGGGAACGACCTCCCCGGCCACCTACAGCACAACTCTTCTTT.

Turning to this clone: Given a much more abundant clone one base away, this may be a read error. The J gene is TRDJ1, the V gene TRDV1; D is ambiguous. The germline V gene encodes CDR1 TSWWSYY and CDR2 QGS. V gave up 0 bases and J gave up 6 bases, with 32 bases separating them. The CDR3 has 21 residues. CDR3 in DNA: TGTGCTCTTGGGGAACTAATTAACTTAGCTAACGCCTCCTGGAAGACCAATAAACTCATCTTT. Amino acid sequence: CALGELINLANASWKTNKLIF.

As for this clone: It differs at one base from a far larger clone, so likely a read error. V gene TRDV1 combines with J gene TRDJ1; D might be TRDD2 (9 bases). This CDR3 comprises 23 residues. The germline V gene encodes CDR1 TSWWSYY and CDR2 QGS. The DNA for the CDR3 is TGTGCTCTTGGGACTCCCCCGCCTTCCTACGCCGGAGTTTGCTGGGGGACTACCGATAAACGCATCTTT. Protein: CALGTPPPSYAGVCWGTTDKRIF.

Turning to this clone: A far bigger clonotype differs at one base, so this is likely a read error. This chain links TRDV3 with TRDJ1; 7 nucleotides align to TRDD3. CDR3 length equals 22 residues. V lost 2 bases to trimming and J lost 2 bases; unmatched junction nucleotides: 32. The germline V gene has CDR1 TVYSNPD and CDR2 GDNSRS (reference sequence). CDR3 region: CAFLGLSLRPKHTGDATDKLIF. The CDR3 DNA is TGTGCCTTTCTCGGGTTGTCGTTACGACCTAAACATACTGGGGATGCGACCGATAAACTCATCTTT.

By share, this clone counts as medium-sized. The chain joins TRDV1 to TRDJ1, with 12 bases identical to TRDD3. The CDR3 contains 22 residues. CDR1 and CDR2 from the germline V gene are TSWWSYY and QGS. The V gene end was trimmed by 1 base and the J gene end by 4 bases; junction bases not matched to a gene: 22. CDR3 nucleotide sequence: TGTGCTCTTGGGGAACGGAGGGGTCTCTTCCTACCTGGGGGATACGCAATCGATAAACTCATCTTT. This translates into CALGERRGLFLPGGYAIDKLIF.

This clone has just a few counts. This chain joins TRAV29/DV5 and TRDJ1, with D maybe TRDD3 (6 bases). Germline V CDR1 and CDR2: NSMFDY, ISSIKDK. V was clipped by 5 bases and J by 3 bases, with 38 bases between them. The CDR3 contains 21 residues. The CDR3 DNA reads TGTGCAGCTACATTTCCCTTTACCTCTGGGGTCTCCCCAAGGGCGTCCGATAAACTCATCTTT. Amino acids: CAATFPFTSGVSPRASDKLIF.

This clone appeared a few times. The chain employs TRDV1 and TRDJ1; a weak D match, TRDD2 (7 bases). Between the trimmed V and J ends, which lost 3 bases and 7 bases, there was a span of 30 bases. The CDR3 totals 19 residues. Germline assignment: CDR1 TSWWSYY and CDR2 QGS. CDR3 in amino acids: CALGDFIPTLTLDTGKLIF. The CDR3 bases are TGTGCTCTTGGGGACTTCATTCCTACTCTGACCCTGGATACAGGTAAACTCATCTTT.

This clone is termed medium-sized (0.01 to 0.1%). The chain is built from TRDV1 and TRDJ3; 11 positions agree with TRDD3. V shed 5 bases, J shed 0 bases, and the junction held 33 bases outside the gene matches. From germline, CDR1 is TSWWSYY and CDR2 QGS. The CDR3 is 28 residues long. The CDR3 is CALGKTGCDHFLLFSGGYCSWDTRQMFF. For the CDR3, the DNA is TGTGCTCTTGGGAAAACCGGCTGTGATCACTTCCTTCTATTCTCTGGGGGATACTGCTCCTGGGACACCCGACAGATGTTTTTC.

As to this clone: A single base separates this from a much larger clone, so it may be a read error. Other DNA sequences in this specimen translate into the identical CDR3. The chain employs TRDV1 and TRDJ1; tentative D call: TRDD3 (6 bases). The CDR3 is 21 amino acids. From germline, CDR1 is TSWWSYY and CDR2 QGS. The ends were cut back, 0 bases at V and 4 bases at J, with 30 bases in the middle. The CDR3 is CALGELDFLGYRDWVIDKLIF. CDR3 coding DNA: TGTGCTCTTGGGGAACTAGACTTTCTCGGCTATAGGGACTGGGTAATCGATAAACTCATCTTT.

The chain employs TRDV1 and TRDJ1; 9 bases line up with TRDD2. Trimming cost V 5 bases and J 1 base; bases outside gene matches: 23. The CDR3 is 21 amino acids. Germline V gene lookup returns CDR1 TSWWSYY and CDR2 QGS. The CDR3 sequence: CALGLYPFLRSLGLSTDKLIF. Here the CDR3 DNA reads TGTGCTCTTGGGCTCTACCCCTTCCTACGTAGCCTGGGTCTAAGCACCGATAAACTCATCTTT.

By share of the sample, this clone is medium-sized (0.01 to 0.1%). The chain is built from TRDV3 and TRDJ1; TRDD3 agrees at 10 bases. The V gene end was trimmed by 4 bases and the J gene end by 0 bases; junction bases not matched to a gene: 26. The CDR3 spans 21 residues. Germline CDR1 TVYSNPD, CDR2 GDNSRS (reference sequence). The CDR3 reads CACTSFLQVLGDSPYTDKLIF. CDR3 nucleotide sequence: TGTGCCTGTACGAGCTTCCTACAGGTACTGGGGGATTCCCCGTACACCGATAAACTCATCTTT.

A remark on this clone: A much larger clone lies a single base off, so this may be a read error. V and J are TRDV1 and TRDJ1; 13 bases align to TRDD3. Germline loops: CDR1 TSWWSYY, CDR2 QGS. This CDR3 is 23 amino acids long. The CDR3 sequence: CAPGELSSYAHTGGYAGTDKLIF. CDR3 bases: TGTGCTCCTGGGGAACTGTCCTCCTACGCTCATACTGGGGGATACGCGGGAACCGATAAACTCATCTTT.